Following are 18 T cell receptor beta chains from one sample sequenced in a study of cytomegalovirus exposure and HLA in healthy donors. Researchers ran the PCR with 60 Vbeta and 13 Jbeta primers. Assay: immunoSEQ multiplex PCR; the TCRdb copy retains only in-frame clones and omits some. The sample carries roughly 150,000 clones, about 85% recorded once. Material for sequencing was PBMCs. The receptors stem from a man aged 50 to 60 in good health and CMV-seropositive.

In this sample, this clone turned up a few times. The V and J genes are TRBV9 and TRBJ1-3; a weak D match, TRBD1 (6 bases). The CDR3 covers 17 residues. The germline V gene encodes CDR1 SGDLS and CDR2 YYNGEE. Trimming left V 0 bases short and J 4 bases short, with 17 bases between. CDR3: CASSVVGAGGPGNTIYF. Written as DNA, the CDR3 is TGTGCCAGCAGCGTAGTAGGAGCGGGGGGGCCCGGAAACACCATATATTTT.

The chain combines TRBV6-5 with TRBJ2-1; TRBD2 aligns across 8 bases. Germline CDR1 MNHEY, CDR2 SVGAGI. The V gene end was trimmed by 8 bases and the J gene end by 8 bases; junction bases not matched to a gene: 11. The CDR3 has 14 amino acids. CDR3 nucleotides: TGTGCCAGCTCTGCGGGAGGCGGGTCGTATGAGCAGTTCTTC. This codes for CASSAGGGSYEQFF.

The gene calls are TRBV30 and TRBJ1-5; the D gene is possibly TRBD1 (6 bases). Trimming pared 2 bases from V and 3 bases from J, leaving 14 bases between. The CDR3 loop spans 15 amino acids. Germline CDR1 reads GTSNPN; CDR2 reads SVGIG (reference sequence). As DNA, the CDR3 is TGTGCCTGGAGTAAGATGGGGGCCTTCAATCAGCCCCAGCATTTT. It yields the protein CAWSKMGAFNQPQHF.

This chain joins TRBV19 and TRBJ2-5; 10 bases are a match to TRBD2. This CDR3 has 14 amino acids. V was clipped by 3 bases and J by 4 bases; unmatched bases: 2. The germline gives CDR1 LNHDA, CDR2 SQIVND (reference sequence). The CDR3 DNA reads as TGTGCCAGTAGTATCAGACTAGCGGGAGAGACCCAGTACTTC. Amino acid sequence: CASSIRLAGETQYF. The full variable domain, its missing parts supplied by reference TRBV19 and TRBJ2-5, is DGGITQSPKYLFRKEGQNVTLSCEQNLNHDAMYWYRQDPGQGLRLIYYSQIVNDFQKGDIAEGYSVSREKKESFPLTVTSAQKNPTAFYLCASSIRLAGETQYFGPGTRLLVL.

V and J are TRBV19 and TRBJ2-7; a possible D gene is TRBD1 (5 bases). CDR1 and CDR2 from the germline V gene are LNHDA and SQIVND (reference sequence). Trimming shortened V by 5 bases and J by 0 bases, and 14 bases separated the two germline ends. This CDR3 comprises 15 residues. The CDR3 here is CASSPGSGLSYEQYF. The DNA of the CDR3 is TGTGCCAGTAGTCCCGGATCAGGGCTCTCCTACGAGCAGTACTTC. Based on the CDR3 plus reference TRBV19 and TRBJ2-7, the full variable domain is DGGITQSPKYLFRKEGQNVTLSCEQNLNHDAMYWYRQDPGQGLRLIYYSQIVNDFQKGDIAEGYSVSREKKESFPLTVTSAQKNPTAFYLCASSPGSGLSYEQYFGPGTRLTVT.

The rearrangement uses TRBV4-2 and TRBJ1-4, with 7 bases that match TRBD1. V gave up 3 bases and J gave up 4 bases; unmatched junction bases: 5. CDR3 length: 15 amino acids. The V gene's germline CDR1 is LGHNA and CDR2 YNFKEQ. CDR3 DNA sequence: TGTGCCAGCAGCCAGTCGGGACAGAATAATGAAAAACTGTTTTTT. It codes for CASSQSGQNNEKLFF.

The chain couples TRBV4-2 to TRBJ2-2; a possible D gene is TRBD2 (6 bases). Germline V CDR1 and CDR2: LGHNA, YNFKEQ. Trimming left V 4 bases short and J 13 bases short, with 19 bases between. The CDR3 loop spans 14 amino acids. In nucleotides, the CDR3 is TGTGCCAGCAGCCCCCGCTCATTCCGGGGAGGGCTGTTTTTT. Protein product: CASSPRSFRGGLFF.

V and J are TRBV18 and TRBJ1-1; unclear D gene. Trimming stripped 5 bases from V and 1 base from J, with 5 bases between. The CDR3 runs 12 residues. Germline V gene data show CDR1 as KGHSH and CDR2 as LQKENI. The CDR3: CASSSGNTEAFF. The CDR3 DNA sequence: TGTGCCAGCTCATCAGGGAACACTGAAGCTTTCTTT.

The chain employs TRBV28 and TRBJ2-2; perhaps TRBD2 as D (6 bases). Germline loops: CDR1 MDHEN, CDR2 SYDVKM. The CDR3 contains 15 residues. The V and J ends lost 6 bases and 9 bases respectively, with 20 bases between them. CDR3 bases: TGTGCCAGCAGCGCGGGACCCCTGGTCCGCCGGGAGCTGTTTTTT. Translated: CASSAGPLVRRELFF.

CDR3 nucleotides: TGTGCCAGCAGCCAAGGGTACAGGGGTGGGAGCAATCAGCCCCAGCATTTT. Its translation: CASSQGYRGGSNQPQHF. This rearrangement joins TRBV4-2 to TRBJ1-5; 7 nucleotides line up with TRBD1. The CDR3 sequence is 17 residues long. V trimming: 1 base; J trimming: 1 base; junction bases outside the gene matches: 7. CDR1 LGHNA and CDR2 YNFKEQ come from the germline V gene.

V gene TRBV27 combines with J gene TRBJ1-2; 7 bases align to TRBD1. The CDR3 loop spans 14 amino acids. Germline values: CDR1 MNHEY, CDR2 SMNVEV (reference sequence). Losses at the gene ends were 4 bases for V and 4 bases for J; bases not matched to a gene: 6. CDR3 in DNA: TGTGCCAGCAGTTCCCCGGGACAGACCTATGGCTACACCTTC. This gives the protein CASSSPGQTYGYTF.

The chain has TRBV2 and TRBJ2-3, with a tentative D call TRBD1 (5 bases). Germline values: CDR1 SNHLY, CDR2 FYNNEI. V was shortened by 8 bases and J by 2 bases, with 14 bases between the two germline ends. CDR3 length: 14 amino acids. The CDR3 spells CASLSGLFTDTQYF. The CDR3 bases are TGTGCCAGCTTGTCAGGGTTATTCACAGATACGCAGTATTTT.

This clone appeared once. This chain uses TRBV7-9 with TRBJ2-1; 9 bases fit TRBD2. Trimming at V came to 4 bases and at J to 4 bases, leaving 5 bases not matched to a gene. The CDR3 is made up of 15 amino acids. From germline, CDR1 is SEHNR and CDR2 FQNEAQ (reference sequence). The CDR3 sequence is CASSSRTSEYNEQFF. In DNA, the CDR3 is TGTGCCAGCAGCTCCCGGACTAGCGAATACAATGAGCAGTTCTTC.

This clone occurred a few times. The V and J genes are TRBV10-3 and TRBJ2-7; possible D gene TRBD2, 6 bases. Per the germline V gene, CDR1 is ENHRY and CDR2 is SYGVKD. CDR3 length equals 14 residues. Trimming took 3 bases from V and 7 from J, leaving 16 bases between them. CDR3 bases: TGTGCCATCAGTGACTCCGACGGGACTGAGGAGCAGTACTTC. Its translation: CAISDSDGTEEQYF.

This chain links TRBV15 with TRBJ2-5, with TRBD2 matching 14 bases. The CDR3 has 17 amino acids. In germline, CDR1 is LNHNV, CDR2 YYDKDF (reference sequence). The ends lost 1 base at V and 2 bases at J; junction bases unmatched: 3. CDR3 nucleotides: TGTGCCACCAGCAGAGGACTAGCGGGAGGGGGGCAAGAGACCCAGTACTTC. Protein: CATSRGLAGGGQETQYF.

The CDR3 sequence: CASRDRRGYQETQYF. The CDR3 coding sequence is TGTGCCAGCAGAGACCGCAGGGGGTACCAAGAGACCCAGTACTTC. The genes are TRBV6-5 and TRBJ2-5; 7 nucleotides align to TRBD1. This CDR3 contains 15 residues. The V and J ends lost 6 bases and 0 bases, in that order; junction bases with no gene match: 7. Germline values: CDR1 MNHEY, CDR2 SVGAGI.

The chain's CDR3 is CASSLTGLENRAKNIQYF. CDR3 nucleotide sequence: TGTGCCAGCAGCTTAACCGGACTAGAGAATAGGGCCAAAAACATTCAGTACTTC. The V and J genes are TRBV7-2 and TRBJ2-4; the match to TRBD2 covers 7 bases. This CDR3 is built from 18 residues. CDR1 and CDR2 from the germline V gene are SGHTA and FQGNSA. Trimming took 2 bases from V and 1 from J; bases not matched to a gene: 11. The entire variable domain, with the rest obtained from reference TRBV7-2 and TRBJ2-4, is as follows: GAGVSQSPSNKVTEKGKDVELRCDPISGHTALYWYRQSLGQGLEFLIYFQGNSAPDKSGLPSDRFSAERTGGSVSTLTIQRTQQEDSAVYLCASSLTGLENRAKNIQYFGAGTRLSVL.

This clone was recorded only once. The chain uses TRBV7-9 and TRBJ2-3; TRBD2 matches at 11 bases. Trimming at V came to 5 bases and at J to 11 bases, leaving 9 bases not matched to a gene. The CDR3 covers 14 residues. Germline V gene sequence: CDR1 SEHNR, CDR2 FQNEAQ (reference sequence). As DNA, the CDR3 is TGTGCCAGCAGCCTAACTAAGGGACTAGCGGTGCAGTATTTT. This codes for CASSLTKGLAVQYF.